Here is one T cell receptor (beta chain) with its context. This table comes from immunoSEQ multiplex PCR, and its TCRdb copy is limited to in-frame clones, with some not included. The sample consists of 360,000 or so clones, over 80% of them appearing once. The data are from a study of blood T cell repertoires in COVID-19. CDR1 is LNHDA, CDR2 SQIVND, per germline (reference sequence). The CDR3 contains 15 residues. The junction had 8 bases not matched to a gene; V was cut back by 5 bases and J by 3 bases. Sequenced sample: PBMCs or T cells enriched from blood (not recorded which). V is TRBV19 and J is TRBJ2-7; 9 bases line up with TRBD1. The TCR was taken from a woman between 45 and 65 years old who had recovered from COVID-19. This chain's CDR3 is CASSPWGTGIYEQYF. CDR3 DNA sequence: TGTGCCAGTAGTCCGTGGGGGACAGGGATCTACGAGCAGTACTTC.